The 16 T cell receptor delta chains reported below all come from one sample, sequenced in a study of γδ T cells in repeated Plasmodium falciparum infection. Flow sorting of PBMC yielded separate Vgamma9/Vdelta2+ and Vdelta2-negative gammadelta T cell populations for bulk repertoire analysis. TCRdb reanalysed the multiplex PCR reads via CATT. The sample contains around 86,000 delta-chain clones, 1.4% of which appear only once. Material: gamma-delta T cells from blood. Receptor source: a pool of human donors (malaria-infected and uninfected, not separated).

With respect to this clone: TCRdb's protein, taken from a much larger clone, differs from this DNA's translation at residue 19, likely owing to a read error; the protein displayed comes from the DNA. The genes are TRDV1 and TRDJ1; TRDD3 aligns across 7 bases. There are 22 residues in the CDR3. The germline gives CDR1 TSWWSYY, CDR2 QGS. The CDR3: CALGELTSEPVLGILYTDRLIF. CDR3 DNA: TGTGCTCTTGGGGAACTCACCTCGGAACCCGTACTGGGGATTTTGTACACCGATAGACTCATCTTT.

A few counts support this clone. The TCRdb protein comes from a much larger clone and disagrees with this DNA's translation at residue 3, likely due to a read error; the protein given here is derived from the DNA. The rearrangement uses TRDV2 and TRDJ1, with 11 bases lining up with TRDD3. No J gene is reported in TCRdb; it was inferred here by comparing the DNA with germline. This CDR3 spans 16 amino acids. Germline V lookup: CDR1 GEAIGNYY, CDR2 EKD. CDR3 protein: CASDLLGDRYTDKLIF. DNA for the CDR3: TGTGCCAGTGACTTACTGGGGGATAGGTACACCGATAAACTCATCTTT.

This clone was counted at least ten times. This chain links TRDV1 with TRDJ2; D possibly corresponds to TRDD3 (6 bases). No J gene is reported in TCRdb; it was inferred here by comparing the DNA with germline. Trimming took off 4 bases at V and 0 bases at J, with 36 bases between the two ends. Germline V CDR1 and CDR2: TSWWSYY, QGS. The CDR3 totals 24 residues. DNA of the CDR3: TGTGCTCTTGGGGTCCACCTTCTCCACATCTACGTATGGGGGCCCCAAGCTTTGACAGCACAACTCTTCTTT. It is translated as CALGVHLLHIYVWGPQALTAQLFF.

Of note for this clone: A much larger clone is a single base away; this may be a read error. The chain uses TRDV1 and TRDJ1, with D tentatively TRDD3 (5 bases). TCRdb does not report a J gene; here it was assigned by matching the DNA to germline references. With 1 base removed from V and 8 bases from J, the gap between germline ends came to 32 bases. The CDR3 consists of 20 residues. Germline CDR1 is TSWWSYY and CDR2 is QGS. CDR3 residues: CALGERTPPTLGGIGVKLIF. For the CDR3, the DNA is TGTGCTCTTGGGGAACGGACCCCCCCCACACTCGGAGGGATTGGGGTAAAACTCATCTTT.

On this clone itself: TCRdb lists the protein of a much larger clone for this DNA, which differs at residue 4, so this is likely a read error; the protein given here is translated from the DNA itself. The V and J genes are TRDV2 and TRDJ1, with 7 bases fitting TRDD3. The CDR3 is made up of 14 amino acids. Germline values: CDR1 GEAIGNYY, CDR2 EKD. In DNA form, the CDR3 reads TGTGCCTGTTACACTTTGGTACTGGGGGATAAACTCATCTTT. Protein: CACYTLVLGDKLIF.

This clone was observed many times. The genes are TRDV1 and TRDJ1; TRDD3 aligns across 9 bases. The J gene was missing in TCRdb and was found by matching the end of the DNA to germline. The CDR3 covers 22 residues. Germline V gene sequence: CDR1 TSWWSYY, CDR2 QGS. J was trimmed by 0 bases and V by 1 base; bases with no gene match: 21. The CDR3 loop is CALGEPRGELPYWGSYTDKLIF. CDR3 nucleotides: TGTGCTCTTGGGGAACCTCGAGGAGAGCTCCCGTACTGGGGGAGCTACACCGATAAACTCATCTTT.

This clone came up many times. The rearrangement joins TRDV1 to TRDJ3, with 8 positions matching TRDD3. In germline, CDR1 is TSWWSYY, CDR2 QGS. V was clipped by 1 base and J by 0 bases; unmatched bases: 14. The CDR3 length is 22 residues. DNA of the CDR3: TGTGCTCTTGGGGAACCATTCCCTACTGGGGGCCCTAGCTCCTGGGACACCCGACAGATGTTTTTC. Translated, it gives CALGEPFPTGGPSSWDTRQMFF.

This clone has a count of ten or more. With only one base between it and a far larger clone, this is likely a read error. At the DNA level, this CDR3 is encoded by other sequences in the same sample as well. The chain couples TRDV2 to TRDJ1; 7 bases are shared with TRDD3. The CDR3 is 18 amino acids. Germline V gene sequence: CDR1 GEAIGNYY, CDR2 EKD. The CDR3 coding sequence is TGTGCCTGCGACATAATACGTACTGGGGTCCCGTACACCGATAAACTCATCTTT. Its translation is CACDIIRTGVPYTDKLIF.

Comments on this clone: The protein given by TCRdb reflects a much larger clone and differs at residue 9 from this DNA's translation, likely from a read error; the protein shown is the DNA's translation. V usage is TRDV2 and J usage is TRDJ3; tentatively, D is TRDD3 (6 bases). As TCRdb names no J gene, one was assigned here on the basis of a DNA match to germline. CDR1 is GEAIGNYY and CDR2 is EKD in the germline V gene. The CDR3 loop spans 20 amino acids. V lost 1 base and J 0 bases, leaving 18 bases between the germline ends. The CDR3 protein is CACDTLWGVRSSWDTRQMFF. As DNA, the CDR3 is TGTGCCTGTGACACTCTGTGGGGGGTGAGGAGCTCCTGGGACACCCGACAGATGTTTTTC.

Comments on this clone: The protein TCRdb lists belongs to a much larger clone and differs from this DNA's translation at residue 3, which points to a read error; the protein shown is made from the DNA. This chain links TRDV2 with TRDJ1; 12 positions agree with TRDD3. No J gene was available from TCRdb, and it was assigned here by a germline match of the DNA. CDR1 GEAIGNYY and CDR2 EKD come from the germline V gene. The CDR3 is 19 amino acids. The chain's CDR3 is CAWDTRLGDTLRDTDKLIF. CDR3 nucleotides: TGTGCCTGGGACACGAGACTGGGGGATACACTTCGAGACACCGATAAACTCATCTTT.

This clone came up a few times. The protein given by TCRdb reflects a much larger clone and differs at residue 6 from this DNA's translation, likely from a read error; the protein shown is the DNA's translation. The V call is TRDV2, the J call TRDJ2; TRDD3 agrees at 13 bases. V dropped 3 bases and J dropped 5; count of bases not matched to a gene: 17. The length of the CDR3 is 20 residues. Germline CDR1 GEAIGNYY, CDR2 EKD. DNA of the CDR3: TGTGCCTGTGACCCTGGATATCCCAGTACTGGGGGATACGGCACAGCACAACTCTTCTTT. Translation: CACDPGYPSTGGYGTAQLFF.

This clone was seen more than once but under ten times. The protein TCRdb gives is from a much larger clone and does not agree with this DNA's translation at residue 5, likely a read error; the protein shown here comes from the DNA. The chain employs TRDV2 and TRDJ3, with no clear D. The J gene was not available in TCRdb and was assigned here by matching the DNA to germline segments. Trimming took 3 bases from V and 5 from J, leaving 19 bases between them. From germline, CDR1 is GEAIGNYY and CDR2 EKD. This CDR3 is 18 amino acids long. CDR3 coding DNA: TGTGCCTGTGACGCCGTCACGCCAGGGGCCAGGGACACCCGACAGATGTTTTTC. Translated, it gives CACDAVTPGARDTRQMFF.

This clone occurred many times. The chain joins TRDV1 to TRDJ1, with 12 bases matching TRDD3. V was pared by 6 bases and J by 0 bases, with 23 bases of the junction left unmatched. The CDR3 sequence is 22 residues long. Germline CDR1 TSWWSYY, CDR2 QGS. In nucleotides, the CDR3 is TGTGCTCTTGGCCCTTTTCCTACCATCCTACTGGGGGATACTGCCTACACCGATAAACTCATCTTT. It translates to CALGPFPTILLGDTAYTDKLIF.

Notes on this clone: The TCRdb record carries a much larger clone's protein, which differs from this DNA's translation at residue 9; a read error is the likely cause, and the protein listed here is the DNA translation. The chain joins TRDV1 to TRDJ1, with 8 nucleotides matching TRDD3. TCRdb is silent on the J gene; assignment here came from matching the DNA to germline. This CDR3 is built from 15 residues. V lost 3 bases, J lost 1 base, and 4 bases stayed unmatched. In germline, CDR1 is TSWWSYY, CDR2 QGS. The CDR3 sequence is CALGEVLGGTDKLIF. The CDR3 nucleotides read TGTGCTCTTGGGGAGGTACTGGGGGGCACCGATAAACTCATCTTT.

This clone was picked up many times. V usage is TRDV2 and J usage is TRDJ1, with D tentatively TRDD2 or TRDD3 (5 bases each). V was trimmed by 0 bases and J by 0 bases, leaving 28 bases between them. The CDR3 runs to 21 residues. The germline CDR1 and CDR2 sequences are GEAIGNYY and EKD. The CDR3: CACDTVPPNALLVKDTDKLIF. In DNA, the CDR3 is TGTGCCTGTGACACCGTCCCTCCTAACGCGTTACTGGTAAAAGACACCGATAAACTCATCTTT.

With respect to this clone: A far larger clone differs by one base, so this is likely a read error. Other DNA variants within this sample encode the same CDR3. The J gene went uncalled, whereas the V gene is TRDV2. The CDR3 is 16 amino acids. Germline V gene sequence: CDR1 GEAIGNYY, CDR2 EKD. CDR3: CACDTLLSWDTRQMFF. The CDR3 bases are TGTGCCTGTGACACCTTACTCTCCTGGGACACCCGACAGATGTTCTTC.